Each of the 2 T cell receptor beta chains below was sequenced from the same sample in a study of T cell responses to AZD1222 COVID-19 vaccine. The method was immunoSEQ multiplex PCR; TCRdb's version includes in-frame clones alone and lacks a portion of them. The sample shows 140,000 to 150,000 clones, approximately 93% of them seen only once. The sample was peripheral blood, taken after recovery from COVID-19. The receptors come from an adult who had recovered from COVID-19.

J is TRBJ2-7 and V is TRBV9; 7 positions match TRBD2. The germline gives CDR1 SGDLS, CDR2 YYNGEE. V shed 0 bases and J 6 bases; nucleotides not matched to a gene: 6. The CDR3 is 14 residues long. Written as DNA, the CDR3 is TGTGCCAGCAGCGTAGCTGGACTAGACGGCGAGCAGTACTTC. Residues: CASSVAGLDGEQYF. Full variable domain (remainder filled in from reference TRBV9 and TRBJ2-7): DSGVTQTPKHLITATGQRVTLRCSPRSGDLSVYWYQQSLDQGLQFLIQYYNGEERAKGNILERFSAQQFPDLHSELNLSSLELGDSALYFCASSVAGLDGEQYFGPGTRLTVT.

The CDR3: CASSQSRQGFNYGYTF. CDR3 DNA: TGCGCCAGCAGTCAATCGAGGCAGGGGTTCAACTATGGCTACACCTTC. The chain carries TRBV23-1 and TRBJ1-2; tentative D call: TRBD1 (6 bases). TRBV23-1 is reported as an ORF; its role is uncertain. This CDR3 spans 16 amino acids. Trimming took off 0 bases at V and 2 bases at J, with 13 bases between the two ends.